This TCR beta chain comes out of a study of blood T cell repertoires in COVID-19. The CDR3 contains 19 residues. Trimming shortened V by 4 bases and J by 0 bases, and 23 bases separated the two germline ends. Per germline, CDR1 SGHDT and CDR2 YYEEEE. Only in-frame clones appear in the TCRdb table, and some are missing; sequencing was by immunoSEQ multiplex PCR. The data contain roughly 250,000 clones, around nine tenths of them singletons. The genes are TRBV5-6 and TRBJ1-5, with a weak D call TRBD1 (5 bases). The sample comprised PBMCs or T cells enriched from blood (not recorded which). The receptor was isolated from a woman in her forties or fifties who had recovered from COVID-19. The chain's CDR3 is CASSQTGDTPFSSNQPQHF. The CDR3 coding sequence is TGTGCCAGCAGCCAAACGGGGGATACCCCGTTTTCTAGCAATCAGCCCCAGCATTTT.